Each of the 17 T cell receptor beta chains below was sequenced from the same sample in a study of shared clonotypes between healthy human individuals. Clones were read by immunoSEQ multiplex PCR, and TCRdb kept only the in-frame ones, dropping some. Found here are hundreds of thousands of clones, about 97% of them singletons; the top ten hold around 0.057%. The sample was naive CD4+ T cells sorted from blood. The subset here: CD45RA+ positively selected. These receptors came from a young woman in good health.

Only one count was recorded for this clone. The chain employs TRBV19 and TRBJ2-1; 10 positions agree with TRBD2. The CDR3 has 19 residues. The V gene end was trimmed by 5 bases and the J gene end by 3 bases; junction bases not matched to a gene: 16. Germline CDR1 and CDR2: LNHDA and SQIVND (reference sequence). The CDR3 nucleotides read TGTGCCAGTAGTCCGTCGAATCTAGCGGGAGTACCAAACTACAATGAGCAGTTCTTC. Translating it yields CASSPSNLAGVPNYNEQFF.

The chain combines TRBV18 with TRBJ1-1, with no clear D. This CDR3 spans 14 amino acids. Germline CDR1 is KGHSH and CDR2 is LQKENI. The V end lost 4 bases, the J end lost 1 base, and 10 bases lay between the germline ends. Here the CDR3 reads CASSRGPPNTEAFF. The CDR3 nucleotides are TGTGCCAGCTCACGAGGACCGCCGAACACTGAAGCTTTCTTT.

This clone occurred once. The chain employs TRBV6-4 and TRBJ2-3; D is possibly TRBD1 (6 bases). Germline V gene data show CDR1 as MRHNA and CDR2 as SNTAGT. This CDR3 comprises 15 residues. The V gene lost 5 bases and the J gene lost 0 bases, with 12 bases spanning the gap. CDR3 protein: CASSFRGASTDTQYF. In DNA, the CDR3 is TGTGCCAGCAGTTTCAGGGGTGCTAGCACAGATACGCAGTATTTT.

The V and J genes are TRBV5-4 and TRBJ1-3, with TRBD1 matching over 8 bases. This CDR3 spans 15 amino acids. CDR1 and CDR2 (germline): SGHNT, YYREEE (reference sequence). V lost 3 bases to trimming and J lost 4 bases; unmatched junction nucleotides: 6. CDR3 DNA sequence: TGTGCCAGCAGCTGGCTGGACAGGGTCGGAAACACCATATATTTT. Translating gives CASSWLDRVGNTIYF.

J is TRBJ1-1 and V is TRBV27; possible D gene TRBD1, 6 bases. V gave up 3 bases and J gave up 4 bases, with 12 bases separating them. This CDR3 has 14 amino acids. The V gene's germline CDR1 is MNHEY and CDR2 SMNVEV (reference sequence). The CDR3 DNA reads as TGTGCCAGCAGTTTTTCCAGGGGAAGCACTGAAGCTTTCTTT. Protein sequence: CASSFSRGSTEAFF.

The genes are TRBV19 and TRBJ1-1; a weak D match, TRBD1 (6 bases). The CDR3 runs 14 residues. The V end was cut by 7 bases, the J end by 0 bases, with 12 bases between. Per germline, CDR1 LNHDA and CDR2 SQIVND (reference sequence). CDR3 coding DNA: TGTGCCAGTAAGGATGGACAGCTGAACACTGAAGCTTTCTTT. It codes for CASKDGQLNTEAFF. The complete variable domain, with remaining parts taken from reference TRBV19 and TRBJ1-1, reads DGGITQSPKYLFRKEGQNVTLSCEQNLNHDAMYWYRQDPGQGLRLIYYSQIVNDFQKGDIAEGYSVSREKKESFPLTVTSAQKNPTAFYLCASKDGQLNTEAFFGQGTRLTVV.

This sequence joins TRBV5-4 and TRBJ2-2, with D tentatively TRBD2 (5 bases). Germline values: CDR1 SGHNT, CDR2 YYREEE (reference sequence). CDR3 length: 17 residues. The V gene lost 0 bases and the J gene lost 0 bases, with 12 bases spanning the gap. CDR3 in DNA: TGTGCCAGCAGCTTGGATACTAGAACAGCGAACACCGGGGAGCTGTTTTTT. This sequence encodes CASSLDTRTANTGELFF. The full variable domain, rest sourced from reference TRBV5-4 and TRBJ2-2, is ETGVTQSPTHLIKTRGQQVTLRCSSQSGHNTVSWYQQALGQGPQFIFQYYREEENGRGNFPPRFSGLQFPNYSSELNVNALELDDSALYLCASSLDTRTANTGELFFGEGSRLTVL.

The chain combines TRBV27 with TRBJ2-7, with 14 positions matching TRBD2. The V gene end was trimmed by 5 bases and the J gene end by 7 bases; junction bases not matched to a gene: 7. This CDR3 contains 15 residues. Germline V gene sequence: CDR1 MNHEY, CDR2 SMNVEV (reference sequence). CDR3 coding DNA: TGTGCCAGCAGTCCAGGGACTAGCGGGAGCGGGGAGCAGTACTTC. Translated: CASSPGTSGSGEQYF.

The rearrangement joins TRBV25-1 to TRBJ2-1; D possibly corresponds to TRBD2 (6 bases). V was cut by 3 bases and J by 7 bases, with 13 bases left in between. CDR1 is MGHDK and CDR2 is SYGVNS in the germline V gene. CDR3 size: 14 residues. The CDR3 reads CASSDQRASNEQFF. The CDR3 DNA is TGTGCCAGCAGTGACCAGCGGGCATCAAATGAGCAGTTCTTC.

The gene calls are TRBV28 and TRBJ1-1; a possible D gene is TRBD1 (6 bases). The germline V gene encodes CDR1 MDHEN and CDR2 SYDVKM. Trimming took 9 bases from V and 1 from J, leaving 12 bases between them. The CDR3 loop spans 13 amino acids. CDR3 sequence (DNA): TGTGCCAGTATTGGGGGCCCGAACACTGAAGCTTTCTTT. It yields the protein CASIGGPNTEAFF.

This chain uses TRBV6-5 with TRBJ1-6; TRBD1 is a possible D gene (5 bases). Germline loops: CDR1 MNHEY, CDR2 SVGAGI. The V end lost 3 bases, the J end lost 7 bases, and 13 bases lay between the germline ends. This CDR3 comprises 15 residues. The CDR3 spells CASSYSGRENSPLHF. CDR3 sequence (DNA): TGTGCCAGCAGTTATTCAGGGAGGGAGAATTCACCCCTCCACTTT.

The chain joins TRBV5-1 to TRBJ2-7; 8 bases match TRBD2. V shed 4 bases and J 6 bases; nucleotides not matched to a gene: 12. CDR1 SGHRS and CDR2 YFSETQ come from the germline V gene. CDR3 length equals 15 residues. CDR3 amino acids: CASSQPSGLPPEQYF. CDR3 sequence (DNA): TGCGCCAGCAGCCAGCCTAGCGGGTTGCCCCCCGAGCAGTACTTC.

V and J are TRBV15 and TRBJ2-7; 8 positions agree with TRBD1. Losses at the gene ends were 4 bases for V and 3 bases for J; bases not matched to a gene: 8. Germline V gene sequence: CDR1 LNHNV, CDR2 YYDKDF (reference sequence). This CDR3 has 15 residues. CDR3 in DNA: TGTGCCACCAGCACCTCCGGGACAGGCCTCTACGAGCAGTACTTC. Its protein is CATSTSGTGLYEQYF.

In DNA, the CDR3 is TGTGCCATCAGTGAGACAGATTACGAGCAGTACTTC. It translates to CAISETDYEQYF. The chain joins TRBV10-3 to TRBJ2-7; D unresolved. V shed 2 bases and J shed 4 bases, with 6 bases lying between them. Germline assignment: CDR1 ENHRY and CDR2 SYGVKD. CDR3 length: 12 residues.

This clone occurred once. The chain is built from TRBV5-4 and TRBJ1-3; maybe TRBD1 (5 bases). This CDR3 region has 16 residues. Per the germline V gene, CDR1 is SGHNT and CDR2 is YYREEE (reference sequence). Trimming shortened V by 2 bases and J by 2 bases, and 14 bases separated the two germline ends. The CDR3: CASSLFTGGPGNTIYF. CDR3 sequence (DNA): TGTGCCAGCAGCTTATTTACAGGAGGCCCTGGAAACACCATATATTTT. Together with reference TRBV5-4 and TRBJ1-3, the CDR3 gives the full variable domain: ETGVTQSPTHLIKTRGQQVTLRCSSQSGHNTVSWYQQALGQGPQFIFQYYREEENGRGNFPPRFSGLQFPNYSSELNVNALELDDSALYLCASSLFTGGPGNTIYFGEGSWLTVV.

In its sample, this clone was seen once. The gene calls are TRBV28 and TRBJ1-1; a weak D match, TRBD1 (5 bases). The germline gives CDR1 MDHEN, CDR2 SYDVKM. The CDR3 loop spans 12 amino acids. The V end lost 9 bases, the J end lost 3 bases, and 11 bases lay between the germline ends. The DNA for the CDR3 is TGTGCCAGTGGAGGGGATCACACTGAAGCTTTCTTT. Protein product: CASGGDHTEAFF.

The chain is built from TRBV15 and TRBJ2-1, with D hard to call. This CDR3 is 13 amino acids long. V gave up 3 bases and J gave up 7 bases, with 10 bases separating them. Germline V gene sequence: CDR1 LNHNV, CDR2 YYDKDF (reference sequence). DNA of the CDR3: TGTGCCACCAGCAGCGAACCAGAAAATGAGCAGTTCTTC. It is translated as CATSSEPENEQFF.